Each of the 2 T cell receptor beta chains below was sequenced from the same sample in a study of cytomegalovirus exposure and HLA in healthy donors. Primers for the PCR totalled 60 Vbeta and 13 Jbeta. Only in-frame clones appear in the TCRdb table, and some are missing; sequencing was by immunoSEQ multiplex PCR. This sample has over 90,000 clones, with about 69% found just once. Source material: PBMCs. These receptor sequences come from a human donor in good health.

This clone was seen a few times. The chain couples TRBV15 to TRBJ1-1, with 7 bases identical to TRBD1. From germline, CDR1 is LNHNV and CDR2 YYDKDF (reference sequence). This CDR3 region has 14 residues. V lost 5 bases to trimming and J lost 6 bases; unmatched junction nucleotides: 9. As DNA, the CDR3 is TGTGCCACCAGCGGAAGACAGGGTGCCGCTGAAGCTTTCTTT. It codes for CATSGRQGAAEAFF.

This CDR3 reads CASSLDVRGDTHTQYF. CDR3 sequence (DNA): TGCGCCAGCAGCTTGGATGTCAGGGGGGATACGCATACGCAGTATTTT. This chain connects TRBV5-1 to TRBJ2-3; TRBD1 might be the D (7 bases). V lost 0 bases and J lost 7, with 18 bases in between. Per the germline V gene, CDR1 is SGHRS and CDR2 is YFSETQ. The CDR3 covers 16 residues.